This TCR beta chain was sequenced in a study of blood T cell repertoires in COVID-19. Assay used: immunoSEQ multiplex PCR; TCRdb lists only in-frame clones, some missing. The repertoire holds roughly 16,000 clones, with about 77% as singletons. V was pared by 5 bases and J by 4 bases, with 2 bases of the junction left unmatched. CDR1 and CDR2 from the germline V gene are MNHEY and SMNVEV (reference sequence). The CDR3 has 13 residues. The gene calls are TRBV27 and TRBJ1-5; 7 bases match TRBD1. The sequencing sample was made of peripheral blood. The receptor was isolated from a human donor in a cohort sampled during active COVID-19. The CDR3 protein is CASSGRGNQPQHF. The CDR3 bases are TGTGCCAGCAGTGGCAGGGGGAATCAGCCCCAGCATTTT.